The sequence of this T cell receptor (beta chain) was determined in a study of blood T cells in healthy people across ages. Study-wide points: A strong correlation was seen between TCR beta diversity and naive T cell percentage. TCR beta diversity, measured per million T cells, fell in a roughly linear way with age.

As for this clonotype: Its antigen is still unknown. An end of the junction does not agree with germline; a read error may underlie this.

Next came a second PCR, run for roughly 6 to 11 cycles, which used a sample-barcoded 5' primer along with a J-beta primer mix. Each TCR beta cDNA got a 12-nucleotide random molecular identifier. TCRdb reprocessed the 5' RACE reads via MiXCR and lists one record per CDR3 protein. The data contain 1.6 million or so distinct CDR3 sequences, roughly 30% of them singletons. Germline V gene lookup returns CDR1 MGHRA and CDR2 YSYEKL. The length of the CDR3 is 15 residues. V is TRBV4-1 and J is TRBJ2-7; D might be TRBD1 (5 bases). The sample was blood. The clonotype comes from a woman aged 25-40 years in good health. The CDR3 protein is CASNQRQLSSYEQYF. CDR3 coding DNA: TGCGCCAGCAACCAACGACAGCTGAGCTCCTACGAGCAGTACTTC.